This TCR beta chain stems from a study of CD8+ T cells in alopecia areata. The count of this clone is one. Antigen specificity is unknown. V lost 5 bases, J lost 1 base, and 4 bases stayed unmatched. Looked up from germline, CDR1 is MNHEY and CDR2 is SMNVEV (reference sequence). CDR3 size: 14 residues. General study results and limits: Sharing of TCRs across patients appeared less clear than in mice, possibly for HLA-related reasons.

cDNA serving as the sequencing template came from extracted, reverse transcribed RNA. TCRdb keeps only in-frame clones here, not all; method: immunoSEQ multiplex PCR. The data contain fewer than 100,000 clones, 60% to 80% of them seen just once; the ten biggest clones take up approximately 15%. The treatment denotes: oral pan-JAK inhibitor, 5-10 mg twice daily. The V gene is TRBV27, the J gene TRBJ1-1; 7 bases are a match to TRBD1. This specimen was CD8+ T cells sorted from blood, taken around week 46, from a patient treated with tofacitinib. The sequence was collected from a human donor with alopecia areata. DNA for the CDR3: TGTGCCAGCAGTAAGGGACAGAAGAACACTGAAGCTTTCTTT. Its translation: CASSKGQKNTEAFF.